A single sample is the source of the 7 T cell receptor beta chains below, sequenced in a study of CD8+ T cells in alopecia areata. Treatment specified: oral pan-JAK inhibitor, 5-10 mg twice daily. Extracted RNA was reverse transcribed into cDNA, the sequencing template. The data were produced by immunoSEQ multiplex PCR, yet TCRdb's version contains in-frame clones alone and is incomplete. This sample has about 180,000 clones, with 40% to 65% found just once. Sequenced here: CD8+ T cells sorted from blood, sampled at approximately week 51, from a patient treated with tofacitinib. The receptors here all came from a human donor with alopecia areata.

In nucleotides, the CDR3 is TGTGCCAGCAGTGAACGAGTCGGGAGTGGTGAGCAGTTCTTC. Amino acids: CASSERVGSGEQFF. The V and J genes are TRBV6-1 and TRBJ2-1; a possible D gene is TRBD2 (6 bases). Germline lookup yields CDR1 MNHNS and CDR2 SASEGT. This CDR3 region has 14 residues. V lost 2 bases and J 9 bases, leaving 14 bases between the germline ends.

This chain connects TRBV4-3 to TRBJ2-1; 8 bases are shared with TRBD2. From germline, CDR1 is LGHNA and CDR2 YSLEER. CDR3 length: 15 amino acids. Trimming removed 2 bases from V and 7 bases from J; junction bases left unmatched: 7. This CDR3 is CASSQMSGGGNEQFF. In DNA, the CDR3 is TGCGCCAGCAGCCAAATGAGCGGGGGAGGGAATGAGCAGTTCTTC.

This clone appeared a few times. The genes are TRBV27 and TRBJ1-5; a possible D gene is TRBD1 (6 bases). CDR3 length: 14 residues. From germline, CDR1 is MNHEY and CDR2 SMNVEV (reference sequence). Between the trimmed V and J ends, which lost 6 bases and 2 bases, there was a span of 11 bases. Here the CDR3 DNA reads TGTGCCAGCAGATATCGACAGGGCAATCAGCCCCAGCATTTT. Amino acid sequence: CASRYRQGNQPQHF.

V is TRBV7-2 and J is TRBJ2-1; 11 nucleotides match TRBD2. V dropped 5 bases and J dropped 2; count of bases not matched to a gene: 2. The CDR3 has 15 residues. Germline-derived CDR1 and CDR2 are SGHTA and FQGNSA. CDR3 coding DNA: TGTGCCAGCAGCACGACTAGCGGGGCCTACAATGAGCAGTTCTTC. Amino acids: CASSTTSGAYNEQFF. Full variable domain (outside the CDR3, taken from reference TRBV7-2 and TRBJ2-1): GAGVSQSPSNKVTEKGKDVELRCDPISGHTALYWYRQSLGQGLEFLIYFQGNSAPDKSGLPSDRFSAERTGGSVSTLTIQRTQQEDSAVYLCASSTTSGAYNEQFFGPGTRLTVL.

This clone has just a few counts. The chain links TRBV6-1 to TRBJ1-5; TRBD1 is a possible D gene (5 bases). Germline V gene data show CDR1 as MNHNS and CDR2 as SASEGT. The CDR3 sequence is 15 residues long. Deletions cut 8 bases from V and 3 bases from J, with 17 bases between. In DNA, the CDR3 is TGTGCCAGCCGCTCGTCCGGGGACGTCAATCAGCCCCAGCATTTT. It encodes CASRSSGDVNQPQHF.

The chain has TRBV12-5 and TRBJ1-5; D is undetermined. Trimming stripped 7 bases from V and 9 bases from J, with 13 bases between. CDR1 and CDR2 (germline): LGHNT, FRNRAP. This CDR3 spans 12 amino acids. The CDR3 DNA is TGTGCTAGTGCCCCCCCCCTGAGGCCCCAGCATTTT. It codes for CASAPPLRPQHF.

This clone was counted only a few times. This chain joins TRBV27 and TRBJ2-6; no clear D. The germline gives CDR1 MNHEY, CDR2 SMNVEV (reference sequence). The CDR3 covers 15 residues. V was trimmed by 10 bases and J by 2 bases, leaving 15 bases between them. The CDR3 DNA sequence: TGTGCCACTTCACCGGCGGCAGCTGGGGCCAACGTCCTGACTTTC. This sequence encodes CATSPAAAGANVLTF.